Listed below are T cell receptor beta chains from one sample, sequenced in a study of blood T cell repertoires in COVID-19. Assay used: immunoSEQ multiplex PCR; TCRdb lists only in-frame clones, some missing. The sample includes over 450,000 clones, 89% seen only once; the top ten take around 0.9%. What was sequenced was peripheral blood. Source of these receptors: a man in his late teens or twenties with COVID-19, enrolled during active disease. CDR3s leave out the opening cysteine and the closing phenylalanine or tryptophan.

TRBV7-8	TRBJ1-2	ASSLESTGYT
TRBV5-5	TRBJ2-7	ASSSRLGSYEQY
TRBV19	TRBJ2-7	ASSMAGGDNEQY
TRBV30	TRBJ2-2	AVRGGGRRAAGELF
TRBV19	TRBJ2-7	ASSMPGQIPYEQY
TRBV18	TRBJ2-7	ASSPPNQGSYEQY
TRBV11-2	TRBJ2-1	ASSLNPRTPGTEQF
TRBV15	TRBJ2-1	ATSRPPGGREQF
TRBV4-1	TRBJ1-6	ASSRQGTVYNSPLH
TRBV2	TRBJ1-2	ASSLGQGGYGYT
TRBV6-5	TRBJ2-3	ASSYSRLSTDTQY
TRBV6-5	TRBJ1-2	ASGGATNYGYT
TRBV19	TRBJ1-5	ASSMGQGSNQPQH
TRBV14	TRBJ2-5	ASSQEYLQETQY
TRBV9	TRBJ2-2	ASSAQAGGTGELF
TRBV2	TRBJ2-3	ASSAGLTTDTQY
TRBV12-5	TRBJ2-7	ASGQSGGAHEQY
TRBV11-1	TRBJ2-1	ASSLYTGGNYNEQF
TRBV4-1	TRBJ1-3	ASSYGQASSGNTIY
TRBV5-1	TRBJ1-2	ASSRAGTGGGLNYGYT
TRBV4-1	TRBJ1-6	ASSQGTGDNSPLH
TRBV2	TRBJ1-5	ASRNRGQGNQPQH
TRBV12-5	TRBJ1-1	ASGYDRGGSEAF
TRBV21-1	TRBJ1-6	ASSKEDRDRDSPLH
TRBV20-1	TRBJ2-7	SASIPTYEQY
TRBV6-5	TRBJ1-1	ASSTQGHDTEAF
TRBV19	TRBJ1-1	ATGREAEAF
TRBV9	TRBJ2-1	ASSVDSGLTYNEQF
TRBV7-9	TRBJ2-7	ASSAQSTGRYEQY
TRBV10-3	TRBJ1-5	AISDGYSNQPQH
TRBV5-1	TRBJ2-7	ASSHGTGGGEQY
TRBV2	TRBJ2-5	ASSERGRAETQY
TRBV30	TRBJ2-7	AWSGVGPLLEQY